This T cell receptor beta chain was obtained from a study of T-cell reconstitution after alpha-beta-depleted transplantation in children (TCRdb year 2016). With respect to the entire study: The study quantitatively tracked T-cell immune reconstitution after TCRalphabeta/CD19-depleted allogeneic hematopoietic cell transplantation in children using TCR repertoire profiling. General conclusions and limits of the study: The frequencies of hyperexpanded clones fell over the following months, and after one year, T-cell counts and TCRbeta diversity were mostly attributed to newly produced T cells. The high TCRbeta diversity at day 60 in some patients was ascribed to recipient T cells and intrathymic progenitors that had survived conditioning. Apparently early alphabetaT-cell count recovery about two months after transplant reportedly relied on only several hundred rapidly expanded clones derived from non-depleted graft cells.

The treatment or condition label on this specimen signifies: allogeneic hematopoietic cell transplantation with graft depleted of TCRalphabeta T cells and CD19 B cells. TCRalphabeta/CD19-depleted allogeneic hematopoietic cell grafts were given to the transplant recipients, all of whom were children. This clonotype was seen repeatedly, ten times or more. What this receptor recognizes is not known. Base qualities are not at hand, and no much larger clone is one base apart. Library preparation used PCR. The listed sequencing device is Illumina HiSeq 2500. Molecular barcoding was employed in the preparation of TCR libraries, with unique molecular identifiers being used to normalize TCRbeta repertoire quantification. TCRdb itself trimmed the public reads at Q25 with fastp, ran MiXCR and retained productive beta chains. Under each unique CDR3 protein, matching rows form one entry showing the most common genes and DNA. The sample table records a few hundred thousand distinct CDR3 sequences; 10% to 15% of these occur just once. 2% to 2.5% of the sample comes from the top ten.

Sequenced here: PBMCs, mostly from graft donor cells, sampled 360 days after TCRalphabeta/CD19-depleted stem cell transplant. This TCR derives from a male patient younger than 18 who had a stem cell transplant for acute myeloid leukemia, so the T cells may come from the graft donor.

The nucleotide sequence is given as TGCAGCGTTGAATTTGCTAGTGCCAATGAGCAGTTCTTC. Translated, it gives CSVEFASANEQFF. The chain is encoded by TRBV29-1 joined to TRBJ2-1; no D gene call is confident. The cysteine opens and the phenylalanine closes a CDR3 of 13 amino acids. The entry retains the CDR3 DNA only, 39 bases that are in frame from base 1. Trimming takes 2 bases from V and 6 bases from J, and the germline ends sit 11 bases apart. CDR1 and CDR2 (SQVTM, ANQGSEA) derive from the germline V gene.